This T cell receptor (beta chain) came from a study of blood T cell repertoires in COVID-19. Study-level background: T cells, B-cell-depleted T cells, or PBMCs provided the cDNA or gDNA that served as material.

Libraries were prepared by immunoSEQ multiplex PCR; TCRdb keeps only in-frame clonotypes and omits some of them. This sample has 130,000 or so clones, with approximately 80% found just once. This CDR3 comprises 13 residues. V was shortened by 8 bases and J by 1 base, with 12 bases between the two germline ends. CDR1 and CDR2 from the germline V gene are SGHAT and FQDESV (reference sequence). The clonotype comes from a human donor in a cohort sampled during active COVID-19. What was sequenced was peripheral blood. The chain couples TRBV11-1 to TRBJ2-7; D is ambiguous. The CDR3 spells CASSELLSYEQYF. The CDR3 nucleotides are TGTGCCAGCTCCGAGCTCCTATCCTACGAGCAGTACTTC.